Following are 26 T cell receptor beta chains from one sample sequenced in a study of blood T cell repertoires in COVID-19. The repertoire was sequenced with immunoSEQ multiplex PCR; TCRdb's copy has only in-frame clones and lacks some. The sample lists fewer than 350,000 clones, roughly 93% occurring once. Input material: PBMCs or T cells enriched from blood (not recorded which). The receptors shown here come from a woman in her thirties or forties with acute COVID-19.

The V and J genes are TRBV2 and TRBJ2-7; D is possibly TRBD2 (6 bases). This CDR3 has 15 residues. Per the germline V gene, CDR1 is SNHLY and CDR2 is FYNNEI. V lost 6 bases and J lost 12, with 27 bases in between. This CDR3 is CASSALGGFSGFLYF. CDR3 nucleotide sequence: TGTGCCAGCAGCGCCCTTGGAGGTTTTAGCGGCTTTCTGTACTTC.

The V call is TRBV7-3, the J call TRBJ2-5; D call uncertain. Germline V gene data show CDR1 as SGHTA and CDR2 as FQGTGA. This CDR3 contains 13 residues. V shed 5 bases and J shed 5 bases, with 12 bases lying between them. The CDR3 protein is CASSAQLWETQYF. CDR3 sequence (DNA): TGTGCCAGCAGCGCTCAACTTTGGGAGACCCAGTACTTC.

This rearrangement joins TRBV11-2 to TRBJ1-1, with D tentatively TRBD1 (6 bases). V lost 5 bases, J lost 5 bases, and 15 bases lay in between. Germline lookup yields CDR1 SGHAT and CDR2 FQNNGV. This CDR3 is 14 amino acids long. The CDR3 nucleotides are TGTGCCAGCAGCCCTCACAGGGATGGGACTGAAGCTTTCTTT. Protein sequence: CASSPHRDGTEAFF.

This clone was counted once. This CDR3 is also generated by other DNA sequences in the sample. The rearrangement joins TRBV7-9 to TRBJ2-5; 11 bases line up with TRBD1. V gave up 8 bases and J gave up 4 bases; unmatched junction bases: 12. Per the germline V gene, CDR1 is SEHNR and CDR2 is FQNEAQ (reference sequence). The CDR3 consists of 16 residues. DNA of the CDR3: TGTGCCAGCGAAACCGGGACAGGGGGTTTCGGAGAGACCCAGTACTTC. This codes for CASETGTGGFGETQYF.

V and J are TRBV28 and TRBJ1-6, with 8 positions matching TRBD1. There are 15 residues in the CDR3. V lost 2 bases to trimming and J lost 7 bases; unmatched junction nucleotides: 4. From germline, CDR1 is MDHEN and CDR2 SYDVKM. The CDR3 DNA follows: TGTGCCAGCAGTTTACCCAGGGGGCGAAATTCACCCCTCCACTTT. It encodes CASSLPRGRNSPLHF.

V and J are TRBV24-1 and TRBJ2-7; 7 bases agree with TRBD1. Germline CDR1 and CDR2: KGHDR and SFDVKD. With 4 bases clipped from V and 7 bases from J, the junction kept 12 bases outside the gene matches. The length of the CDR3 is 15 residues. CDR3 region: CATSDQGRGGGEQYF. As DNA, the CDR3 is TGTGCCACCAGTGACCAGGGACGAGGGGGCGGGGAGCAGTACTTC.

This chain joins TRBV20-1 and TRBJ1-6; TRBD1 might be the D (6 bases). Germline lookup yields CDR1 DFQATT and CDR2 SNEGSKA (reference sequence). Trimming shortened V by 3 bases and J by 7 bases, and 13 bases separated the two germline ends. The CDR3 sequence is 14 residues long. The CDR3 coding sequence is TGCAGTGCTAGTGGGGGGCGTAGGAATTCACCCCTCCACTTT. It is translated as CSASGGRRNSPLHF.

V and J are TRBV24-1 and TRBJ1-2; 8 bases match TRBD1. J lost 5 bases, V lost 2 bases, and 6 bases had no gene match. The CDR3 is 15 amino acids. Germline values: CDR1 KGHDR, CDR2 SFDVKD. DNA of the CDR3: TGTGCCACCAGTGATTCCGCCGGGACAGGATATGGCTACACCTTC. Its translation: CATSDSAGTGYGYTF.

The chain carries TRBV28 and TRBJ1-5; TRBD1 agrees at 7 bases. Trimming at V came to 5 bases and at J to 6 bases, leaving 1 base not matched to a gene. CDR3 size: 12 residues. Germline V gene data show CDR1 as MDHEN and CDR2 as SYDVKM. CDR3 protein: CASSQGVQPQHF. CDR3 bases: TGTGCCAGCAGTCAGGGGGTTCAGCCCCAGCATTTT.

This clone is termed medium-sized. This chain uses TRBV7-9 with TRBJ2-7; 7 bases fit TRBD2. Germline V lookup: CDR1 SEHNR, CDR2 FQNEAQ (reference sequence). The CDR3 covers 15 residues. V lost 1 base, J lost 0 bases, and 3 bases stayed unmatched. The CDR3 region is CASSLEASGSYEQYF. As DNA, the CDR3 is TGTGCCAGCAGCTTAGAGGCTAGCGGCTCCTACGAGCAGTACTTC.

The rearrangement joins TRBV18 to TRBJ2-1, with D tentatively TRBD2 (5 bases). The germline CDR1 and CDR2 sequences are KGHSH and LQKENI. V was shortened by 2 bases and J by 8 bases, with 13 bases between the two germline ends. There are 14 residues in the CDR3. The CDR3 sequence is CASSPSSLDYEQFF. The CDR3 DNA follows: TGTGCCAGCTCACCAAGTTCCCTGGACTATGAGCAGTTCTTC.

V usage is TRBV6-5 and J usage is TRBJ1-1; a weak D match, TRBD1 (5 bases). V was shortened by 7 bases and J by 1 base, with 7 bases between the two germline ends. The CDR3 covers 12 residues. Germline values: CDR1 MNHEY, CDR2 SVGAGI. The CDR3 nucleotides read TGTGCCAGCAAAAGGGGGAACACTGAAGCTTTCTTT. Translating gives CASKRGNTEAFF.

A few counts support this clone. This chain uses TRBV6-5 with TRBJ1-5; possible D gene TRBD1, 6 bases. This CDR3 comprises 14 residues. With 5 bases removed from V and 2 bases from J, the gap between germline ends came to 10 bases. Germline CDR1 is MNHEY and CDR2 is SVGAGI. The CDR3 nucleotides read TGTGCCAGCAGTAAACAGGGAGGCAATCAGCCCCAGCATTTT. This encodes CASSKQGGNQPQHF.

The chain employs TRBV29-1 and TRBJ2-3, with 14 bases matching TRBD2. Germline loops: CDR1 SQVTM, CDR2 ANQGSEA. With 6 bases clipped from V and 2 bases from J, the junction kept 7 bases outside the gene matches. CDR3 size: 16 residues. CDR3 sequence: CSVEGTSGSPTDTQYF. The CDR3 region has the DNA TGCAGCGTGGAGGGGACTAGCGGGAGCCCCACAGATACGCAGTATTTT.

V is TRBV7-6 and J is TRBJ2-1, with 10 bases matching TRBD1. Germline loops: CDR1 SGHVS, CDR2 FNYEAQ. The length of the CDR3 is 15 residues. The V segment lost 5 bases and the J segment 3 bases; nucleotides outside the gene matches: 4. CDR3 nucleotide sequence: TGTGCCAGCAGCCTAGGACAGGGGGGCTACAATGAGCAGTTCTTC. Protein: CASSLGQGGYNEQFF.

Only a few counts were recorded for this clone. This chain uses TRBV5-4 with TRBJ2-2, with D perhaps TRBD1 (5 bases). The CDR3 spans 13 residues. Germline assignment: CDR1 SGHNT and CDR2 YYREEE (reference sequence). Trimming left V 4 bases short and J 3 bases short, with 7 bases between. CDR3 DNA sequence: TGTGCCAGCAGCCCGACAGACACCGGGGAGCTGTTTTTT. The encoded protein is CASSPTDTGELFF.

In the case of this clone: At one end, the junction sequence differs from germline, possibly due to a read error. This chain connects TRBV7-8 to TRBJ2-1, with TRBD1 matching over 7 bases. This CDR3 is 13 amino acids long. Germline-derived CDR1 and CDR2 are SGHVS and FQNEAQ. The CDR3 sequence is CASSFQGDKEQFF. The CDR3 DNA sequence: TGTGCCAGCAGCTTCCAGGGGGACAAAGAGCAGTTCTTC.

On this clone itself: This specimen includes other DNA sequences encoding the same CDR3. This chain connects TRBV18 to TRBJ2-5; 7 bases map to TRBD1. The CDR3 contains 14 residues. Germline values: CDR1 KGHSH, CDR2 LQKENI. The V segment lost 3 bases and the J segment 5 bases; nucleotides outside the gene matches: 6. CDR3 sequence reads: CASSPRTGRETQYF. The CDR3 nucleotides read TGTGCCAGCTCACCCCGGACAGGCCGTGAGACCCAGTACTTC.

This chain joins TRBV18 and TRBJ2-3; 9 bases are shared with TRBD1. This CDR3 spans 15 amino acids. V lost 3 bases to trimming and J lost 3 bases; unmatched junction nucleotides: 4. Per the germline V gene, CDR1 is KGHSH and CDR2 is LQKENI. The CDR3 protein is CASSPYRGRTDTQYF. In DNA form, the CDR3 reads TGTGCCAGCTCACCCTACAGGGGGCGAACAGATACGCAGTATTTT. Full variable domain (rest looked up from reference TRBV18 and TRBJ2-3): NAGVMQNPRHLVRRRGQEARLRCSPMKGHSHVYWYRQLPEEGLKFMVYLQKENIIDESGMPKERFSAEFPKEGPSILRIQQVVRGDSAAYFCASSPYRGRTDTQYFGPGTRLTVL.

The chain is built from TRBV14 and TRBJ1-2; maybe TRBD1 (5 bases). This CDR3 comprises 14 residues. Germline assignment: CDR1 SGHDN and CDR2 FVKESK. The germline V and J ends were trimmed by 5 bases and 8 bases, with 18 bases remaining between them. CDR3 DNA sequence: TGTGCCAGCAGCAAAAGCCTAAGGGGAAAAGGCTACACCTTC. Protein sequence: CASSKSLRGKGYTF.

V is TRBV2 and J is TRBJ2-1, with 11 bases matching TRBD2. Germline V gene lookup returns CDR1 SNHLY and CDR2 FYNNEI. CDR3 length equals 16 residues. Germline trimming cut 3 bases from V and 5 bases from J; bases unmatched to any gene: 6. This CDR3 is CASSDLSGGADNEQFF. The CDR3 DNA is TGTGCCAGCAGTGACCTTAGCGGGGGGGCCGACAATGAGCAGTTCTTC.

This clone came up once. V and J are TRBV12-3 or TRBV12-4 and TRBJ2-7; 7 bases align to TRBD1. CDR3 size: 13 residues. J lost 13 bases, V lost 0 bases, and 9 bases had no gene match. The CDR3 loop is CASSLAKTGQAYF. The CDR3 DNA follows: TGTGCCAGCAGTTTAGCCAAAACTGGACAGGCTTACTTC.

The chain uses TRBV15 and TRBJ1-3; the match to TRBD1 covers 10 bases. Germline trimming cut 4 bases from V and 7 bases from J; bases unmatched to any gene: 4. This CDR3 region has 14 residues. The germline V gene encodes CDR1 LNHNV and CDR2 YYDKDF (reference sequence). CDR3: CATSTQTGGNTIYF. The CDR3 nucleotides read TGTGCCACCAGCACACAGACAGGGGGCAACACCATATATTTT.

The V gene is TRBV27, the J gene TRBJ1-1; D is uncertain. Trimming left V 2 bases short and J 1 base short, with 8 bases between. This CDR3 comprises 14 residues. The germline V gene has CDR1 MNHEY and CDR2 SMNVEV (reference sequence). The CDR3 region has the DNA TGTGCCAGCAGTTTACCGGGGAAGAACACTGAAGCTTTCTTT. Protein: CASSLPGKNTEAFF.

V gene TRBV19 combines with J gene TRBJ2-2, with 8 bases aligning to TRBD2. CDR1 and CDR2 (germline): LNHDA, SQIVND (reference sequence). V was pared by 7 bases and J by 5 bases, with 12 bases of the junction left unmatched. The CDR3 spans 16 residues. This chain's CDR3 is CASTTHWGLVTGELFF. CDR3 nucleotides: TGTGCCAGTACCACTCATTGGGGACTAGTGACCGGGGAGCTGTTTTTT.

The genes are TRBV21-1 and TRBJ2-1; the DNA was not compared with TRBD1, the D call given in the table. TRBV21-1 is a pseudogene. The length of the CDR3 is 14 residues. The CDR3 DNA sequence: TGTGCCAGCCGTCATGAGACAGGGTTGAATGAGCAGTTCTTC. Amino acids: CASRHETGLNEQFF.